This is a list of T cell receptor beta chains from one sample in a study of blood T cells in healthy people across ages. TCRdb re-analysed the 5' RACE reads in MiXCR, keeping a single row per CDR3 protein. The sample includes about 1.7 million distinct CDR3 sequences, roughly 28% of them seen just once. The sample comprised blood. These receptors were taken from a woman under 40 in good health. Each CDR3 is given with its conserved first and last residue.

CASSGNLGMSYNEQFF TRBJ2-1 TRBV12-3/TRBV12-4
CASSLGGAGFLYEQYF TRBJ2-7 TRBV13
CAWSLVGGGGETQYF TRBJ2-5 TRBV30
CSVDGDAYEQYF TRBJ2-7 TRBV29-1
CASSKGHQETQYF TRBJ2-5 TRBV7-6
CASSMDSSYGYTF TRBJ1-2 TRBV5-1
CASSPKTAQYF TRBJ2-5 TRBV11-2
CASSAAGRREQFF TRBJ2-1 TRBV9
CASSPRSRDGYTF TRBJ1-2 TRBV3-1
CASTLQGTGANVLTF TRBJ2-6 TRBV5-1
CSVGHGVSGELFF TRBJ2-2 TRBV29-1
CASSLESFGRALSYEQYF TRBJ2-7 TRBV9
CASSQELRDYNEQFF TRBJ2-1 TRBV4-3
CASSLGGDILYNEQFF TRBJ2-1 TRBV7-9
CSVSTGDYGYTF TRBJ1-2 TRBV29-1
CASSLWAGRLETQYF TRBJ2-5 TRBV7-9
CAIQGAKGSYEQFF TRBJ2-1 TRBV10-3
CASSLSGQRYEQYF TRBJ2-7 TRBV5-1
CASSPMGDQPQHF TRBJ1-5 TRBV7-6
CASSLVVAGLDTQYF TRBJ2-3 TRBV7-9
CSARGAGRGSPLHF TRBJ1-6 TRBV20-1
CATKPQGRKNIRYF TRBJ2-4 TRBV12-3/TRBV12-4
CASSLYATNEKLFF TRBJ1-4 TRBV12-3/TRBV12-4
CASSNGQRGTDTQYF TRBJ2-3 TRBV12-3/TRBV12-4
CASSGWSSYEQYF TRBJ2-7 TRBV2
CAISGSNNEQFF TRBJ2-1 TRBV10-3
CASSSPGGLVKNSPLHF TRBJ1-6 TRBV7-2
CASSLRGDNEQFF TRBJ2-1 TRBV5-1
CASSLDVSGYNEQFF TRBJ2-1 TRBV7-2
CASGTGAGMNTEAFF TRBJ1-1 TRBV2
CSASMGLLSYEQYF TRBJ2-7 TRBV20-1
CSVGRQGTGGETQYF TRBJ2-5 TRBV29-1
CASSETLNEQYF TRBJ2-5 TRBV12-3/TRBV12-4
CASSSGGEDSPLHF TRBJ1-6 TRBV6-6
CASSEAAGQETQYF TRBJ2-5 TRBV6-1